Following are 8 T cell receptor beta chains from one sample sequenced in a study of blood T cell repertoires in COVID-19. The method was immunoSEQ multiplex PCR; TCRdb's version includes in-frame clones alone and lacks a portion of them. The table lists hundreds of thousands of clones, about 89% of them singletons. Sequencing was performed on peripheral blood. All receptors derive from a woman between 50 and 59 years old with COVID-19, enrolled during active disease.

This clone was picked up a small number of times. In nucleotides, the CDR3 is TGTGCCAGCAGTGCCCCCTGGCGGGGCACTGAAGCTTTCTTT. As protein: CASSAPWRGTEAFF. This chain uses TRBV2 with TRBJ1-1; D gene ambiguous. The CDR3 covers 14 residues. The V gene lost 4 bases and the J gene lost 4 bases, with 13 bases spanning the gap. Germline V CDR1 and CDR2: SNHLY, FYNNEI.

The V and J genes are TRBV5-1 and TRBJ2-3; D unclear. Germline lookup yields CDR1 SGHRS and CDR2 YFSETQ. The CDR3 covers 15 residues. Trimming took off 0 bases at V and 2 bases at J, with 10 bases between the two ends. The CDR3 DNA is TGCGCCAGCAGCTTGGAATCGCGCCCCACAGATACGCAGTATTTT. It is translated as CASSLESRPTDTQYF.

In the case of this clone: Compared with germline, one end of the junction differs, possibly owing to a read error. This chain uses TRBV27 with TRBJ1-2, with a tentative D call TRBD1 (5 bases). Per germline, CDR1 MNHEY and CDR2 SMNVEV (reference sequence). This CDR3 has 17 amino acids. The CDR3 reads CARSWSAVAGRHYGYTF. The CDR3 nucleotides read TGTGCCAGGAGTTGGTCAGCAGTTGCGGGGCGCCACTATGGCTACACCTTC.

The rearrangement uses TRBV4-1 and TRBJ2-3; D might be TRBD2 (6 bases). Trimming took off 5 bases at V and 3 bases at J, with 15 bases between the two ends. Per the germline V gene, CDR1 is MGHRA and CDR2 is YSYEKL. This CDR3 contains 15 residues. CDR3 coding DNA: TGCGCCAGCAGCTTAGGACTATCGGGGACAGATACGCAGTATTTT. Its translation: CASSLGLSGTDTQYF.

The V and J genes are TRBV13 and TRBJ1-3; possible D gene TRBD1, 5 bases. CDR3 length: 15 amino acids. V lost 2 bases, J lost 7 bases, and 15 bases lay in between. Germline CDR1 and CDR2: PRHDT and FYEKMQ (reference sequence). The CDR3 DNA reads TGTGCCAGCAGCTTAAGAGCAGGGTCGAGGAACACCATATATTTT. Its protein product is CASSLRAGSRNTIYF.

The chain joins TRBV7-2 to TRBJ1-6, with 9 bases lining up with TRBD1. Germline trimming cut 5 bases from V and 5 bases from J; bases unmatched to any gene: 10. This CDR3 has 17 amino acids. The germline V gene has CDR1 SGHTA and CDR2 FQGNSA. The CDR3 loop is CASSQTGGVLNNSPLHF. The CDR3 region has the DNA TGTGCCAGCAGCCAAACAGGGGGCGTGTTGAATAATTCACCCCTCCACTTT.

The chain links TRBV6-1 to TRBJ1-2; D not resolved. The V gene's germline CDR1 is MNHNS and CDR2 SASEGT. V dropped 6 bases and J dropped 6 bases, with 11 bases sitting between them. The CDR3 consists of 12 residues. CDR3 DNA: TGTGCCAGCAGACCCTACCTCCATGGCTACACCTTC. Its protein product is CASRPYLHGYTF.

This clone has only one observation. This chain uses TRBV5-1 with TRBJ2-3, with TRBD2 matching over 11 bases. Germline V gives CDR1 SGHRS, CDR2 YFSETQ. V dropped 3 bases and J dropped 0; count of bases not matched to a gene: 6. This CDR3 spans 17 amino acids. The CDR3 coding sequence is TGCGCCAGCAGCTGGGCTAGCGGGGGGACGAGCACAGATACGCAGTATTTT. Amino acids: CASSWASGGTSTDTQYF.